This T cell receptor (beta chain) was recovered during a study of response to subunit inactivated influenza vaccine. About this clonotype: The antigen remains undetermined.

The CDR3 sequence is 16 residues long. CDR1 is LGHNA, CDR2 YSLEER, per germline. Trimming left V 5 bases short and J 8 bases short, with 22 bases between. Study-level results: Few new T cells, the authors suggested, are recruited by each seasonal influenza vaccination.

TCRdb reanalysed the RT-PCR reads using MiXCR and keeps one entry per CDR3 protein. The repertoire has 450,000 to 500,000 distinct CDR3 sequences, approximately 11% of them found once; the top ten carry about an eighth. The V call is TRBV4-3, the J call TRBJ2-1; possible D gene TRBD2, 5 bases. The clonotype comes from a man between 45 and 60 years old who received an inactivated influenza vaccine. Specimen: PBMCs from blood, collected 45 days after vaccination. In DNA, the CDR3 is TGCGCCAGCAGCGGGAGTCTAACCCCCGACGTCGATGAGCAGTTCTTC. Protein sequence: CASSGSLTPDVDEQFF.